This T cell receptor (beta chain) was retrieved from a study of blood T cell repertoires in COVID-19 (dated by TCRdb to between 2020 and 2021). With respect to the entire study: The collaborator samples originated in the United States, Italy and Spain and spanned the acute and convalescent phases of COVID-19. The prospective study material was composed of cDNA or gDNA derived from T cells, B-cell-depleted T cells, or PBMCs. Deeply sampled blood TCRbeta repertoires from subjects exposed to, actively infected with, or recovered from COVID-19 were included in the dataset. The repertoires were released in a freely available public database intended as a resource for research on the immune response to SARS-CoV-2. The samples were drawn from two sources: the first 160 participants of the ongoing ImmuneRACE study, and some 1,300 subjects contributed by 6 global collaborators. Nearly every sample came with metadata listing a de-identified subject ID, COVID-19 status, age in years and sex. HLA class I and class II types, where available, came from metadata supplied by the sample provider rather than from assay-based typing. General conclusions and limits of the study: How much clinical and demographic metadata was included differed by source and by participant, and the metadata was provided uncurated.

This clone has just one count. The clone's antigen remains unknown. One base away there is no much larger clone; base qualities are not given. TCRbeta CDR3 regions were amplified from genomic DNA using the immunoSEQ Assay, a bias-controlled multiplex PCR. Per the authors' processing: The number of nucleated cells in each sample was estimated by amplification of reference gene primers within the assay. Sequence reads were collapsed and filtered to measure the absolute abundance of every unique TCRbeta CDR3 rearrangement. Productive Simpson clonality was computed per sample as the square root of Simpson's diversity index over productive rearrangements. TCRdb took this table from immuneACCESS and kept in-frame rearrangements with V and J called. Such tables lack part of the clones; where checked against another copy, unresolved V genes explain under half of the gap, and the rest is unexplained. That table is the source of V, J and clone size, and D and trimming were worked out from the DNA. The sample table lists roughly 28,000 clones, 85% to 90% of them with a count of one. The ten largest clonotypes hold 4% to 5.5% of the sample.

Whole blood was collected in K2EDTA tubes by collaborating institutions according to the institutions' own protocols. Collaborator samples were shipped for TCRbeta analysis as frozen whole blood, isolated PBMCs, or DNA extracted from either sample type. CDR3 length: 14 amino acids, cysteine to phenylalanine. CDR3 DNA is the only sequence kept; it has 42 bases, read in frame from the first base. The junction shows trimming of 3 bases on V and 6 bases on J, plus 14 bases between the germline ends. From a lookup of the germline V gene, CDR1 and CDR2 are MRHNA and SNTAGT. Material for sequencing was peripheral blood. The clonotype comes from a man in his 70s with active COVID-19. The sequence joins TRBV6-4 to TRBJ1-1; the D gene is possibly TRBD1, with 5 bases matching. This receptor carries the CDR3 CASSDTSRASEAFF. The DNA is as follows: TGTGCCAGCAGTGATACAAGCAGGGCTTCTGAAGCTTTCTTT.